These T cell receptor beta chains were read from a single sample in a study of spatial heterogeneity in lung cancer. One entry per CDR3 protein, called by TCRdb with MiXCR from the 5' RACE reads. Here the sample spans nearly 95,000 distinct CDR3 sequences, roughly a fifth being singletons. The material was PBMCs, obtained at follow-up. The receptors originated from a male donor with early-stage non-small cell lung cancer. Each CDR3 is given with its conserved first and last residue. Some rows have no size entry. The others give once, few or many, or a class for an expanded clone.

v_call clone_size cdr3_aa
TRBV20-1 few CSARDPGQGGYNEQFF
TRBV2 - CARNRGEGTEAFF
TRBV5-4 many CASSLGGADTQYF
TRBV6-6 - CASTPRRDYGYTF
TRBV29-1 many CSGGIGDYTEAFF
TRBV5-1 - CASRLDNLSNQPQHF
TRBV20-1 - CSARDPAGGLEELFF
TRBV11-2 few CASSSKYDTEAFF
TRBV20-1 few CSAWEPLSSAPDTQYF
TRBV12-3/TRBV12-4 - CASQLARTGGNSNQPQHF